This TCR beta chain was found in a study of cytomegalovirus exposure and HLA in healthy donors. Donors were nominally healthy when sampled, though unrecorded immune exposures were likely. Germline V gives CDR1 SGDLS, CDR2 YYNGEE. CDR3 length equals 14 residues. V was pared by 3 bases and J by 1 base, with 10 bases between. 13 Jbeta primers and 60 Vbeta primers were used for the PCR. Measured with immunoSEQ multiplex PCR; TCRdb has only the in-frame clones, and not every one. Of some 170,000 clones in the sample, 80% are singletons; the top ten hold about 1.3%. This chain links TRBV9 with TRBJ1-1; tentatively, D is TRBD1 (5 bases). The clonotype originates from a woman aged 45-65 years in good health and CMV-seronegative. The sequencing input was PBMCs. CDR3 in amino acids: CASSELTGNTEAFF. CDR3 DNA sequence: TGTGCCAGCAGCGAACTCACAGGGAACACTGAAGCTTTCTTT.